The sequence of this T cell receptor beta chain was determined in a study of blood T cell repertoires in COVID-19. Assay used: immunoSEQ multiplex PCR; TCRdb lists only in-frame clones, some missing. The repertoire holds around 240,000 clones, 90% seen once, with around 0.87% in the top ten. V dropped 2 bases and J dropped 3 bases, with 15 bases sitting between them. The CDR3 contains 16 residues. Germline lookup yields CDR1 SGHDT and CDR2 YYEEEE. Sequencing was carried out using PBMCs or T cells enriched from blood (not recorded which). The clonotype was recovered from a man aged 45-60 years who had been exposed to COVID-19. The genes are TRBV5-6 and TRBJ2-1; possibly TRBD2 for D (5 bases). The CDR3 DNA sequence: TGTGCCAGCAGCTTTCCCGTTAGCGTTTTCTACAATGAGCAGTTCTTC. Translation: CASSFPVSVFYNEQFF.